This TCR beta chain stems from a study of cytomegalovirus exposure and HLA in healthy donors. The CDR3 extends over 13 amino acids. V dropped 6 bases and J dropped 4 bases, with 10 bases sitting between them. Germline CDR1 reads SGHVS; CDR2 reads FQNEAQ. This clone has only one observation. What it recognizes is unknown. Amplification used 60 Vbeta primers and 13 Jbeta primers. Data came from immunoSEQ multiplex PCR; TCRdb stores just in-frame clones and leaves some out. The sample holds approximately 280,000 clones, around 86% seen once. Overall study findings and caveats: Excluded: some indistinguishable V segments such as TRBV6-2 and TRBV6-3.

The receptor was derived from a man aged 35 to 55 in good health and CMV-seropositive. The chain couples TRBV7-8 to TRBJ2-1; D perhaps matches TRBD2 (5 bases). Input material: PBMCs. CDR3 region: CASRGSAYNEQFF. The CDR3 region has the DNA TGTGCCAGCAGGGGGAGTGCTTACAATGAGCAGTTCTTC.